Listed below are T cell receptor beta chains from one sample, sequenced in a study of shared clonotypes between healthy human individuals. Generated by immunoSEQ multiplex PCR, the TCRdb table keeps only in-frame clones and is missing some. This table holds under 2,000,000 clones, about 94% found once. The specimen was naive CD8+ T cells sorted from blood. The receptors come from a man younger than 30 in good health. CDR3s include the opening cysteine and the closing phenylalanine or tryptophan. The order of the fields is D gene, clone size, V gene, J gene, CDR3 DNA, CDR3 protein. D genes are given only for firm matches. Size is omitted from some rows. Given values are once, few, many or a class for expanded clones.

TRBD1,NA,TRBV5-6,TRBJ1-1,TGTGCCAGCAGCCGAACCGGGACAGACAACACTGAAGCTTTCTTT,CASSRTGTDNTEAFF
NA,NA,TRBV5-1,TRBJ2-3,TGCGCCAGCAGCCTGGAGGGGGGGCGGCCAGATACGCAGTATTTT,CASSLEGGRPDTQYF
NA,NA,TRBV4-1,TRBJ2-7,TGCGCCAGCAGTTTTGCGGCCCCCAGGGAAGGGGCCTACGAGCAGTACTTC,CASSFAAPREGAYEQYF
NA,NA,TRBV10-3,TRBJ1-2,TGTGCCATCTCGGGGGAGGAGGGGTCTTATGGCTACACCTTC,CAISGEEGSYGYTF
NA,NA,TRBV9,TRBJ2-5,TGTGCCAGCAGCGTAGAAGGCGGGGTACCCCAGTGGGAGACCCAGTACTTC,CASSVEGGVPQWETQYF
NA,NA,TRBV7-9,TRBJ1-2,TGTGCCAGCAGCTTAGCTGGGACCGGCTACACCTTC,CASSLAGTGYTF
TRBD2,NA,TRBV4-1,TRBJ2-1,TGCGCCAGCAGCCTTCAGACTAGCGGGGGGTACAATGAGCAGTTCTTC,CASSLQTSGGYNEQFF
NA,NA,TRBV27,TRBJ2-7,TGTGCCAGCAGTTCATCTATGGACGGGCGGCCCTACGAGCAGTACTTC,CASSSSMDGRPYEQYF
NA,NA,TRBV28,TRBJ2-1,TGTGCCAGCACGGGAGCCGCCTACAATGAGCAGTTCTTC,CASTGAAYNEQFF
NA,NA,TRBV21-1,TRBJ2-7,TGTGCCAGCAGCAAAACCCACGAGCAGTACTTC,CASSKTHEQYF
NA,NA,TRBV5-4,TRBJ1-1,TGTGCCAGCAGGGAACAGGGAAACACTGAAGCTTTCTTT,CASREQGNTEAFF
NA,few,TRBV7-9,TRBJ1-2,TGTGCCAGCAGCTTCGGGATAGCAGGGGACTATGGCTACACCTTC,CASSFGIAGDYGYTF
NA,NA,TRBV27,TRBJ2-7,TGTGCCAGCAGTTTTCGAGTCTCCTACGAGCAGTACTTC,CASSFRVSYEQYF
NA,NA,TRBV4-1,TRBJ2-7,TGCGCCAGCAGCCACCGAACGGGATCGCGTTACGAGCAGTACTTC,CASSHRTGSRYEQYF
NA,NA,TRBV29-1,TRBJ2-2,TGCAGCGTTGAAGACCCACGGAGGGGCTCCGGGGAGCTGTTTTTT,CSVEDPRRGSGELFF
NA,NA,TRBV2,TRBJ2-3,TGTGCCAGCAGCCCTATGAGCACAGATACGCAGTATTTT,CASSPMSTDTQYF
NA,NA,TRBV25-1,TRBJ2-1,TGTGCCAGCAGTGAATCTGGGGGCTCTCGAGGGCAGTTCTTC,CASSESGGSRGQFF